Shown below are 5 T cell receptor beta chains from a single sample sequenced in a study of cytomegalovirus exposure and HLA in healthy donors. The repertoire was sequenced with immunoSEQ multiplex PCR; TCRdb's copy has only in-frame clones and lacks some. The table lists 45,000 to 70,000 clones, approximately 93% of them singletons. Input material: PBMCs. These receptors were obtained from a woman aged 18-29 years in good health and CMV-seronegative.

The chain has TRBV7-8 and TRBJ1-2; no clear D. V was cut by 5 bases and J by 5 bases, with 18 bases left in between. This CDR3 region has 15 residues. The V gene's germline CDR1 is SGHVS and CDR2 FQNEAQ. Here the CDR3 reads CASSHSDGVVYGYTF. The CDR3 region has the DNA TGTGCCAGCAGCCATTCGGACGGGGTAGTATATGGCTACACCTTC. Full variable domain (missing parts from reference TRBV7-8 and TRBJ1-2): GAGVSQSPRYKVAKRGQDVALRCDPISGHVSLFWYQQALGQGPEFLTYFQNEAQLDKSGLPSDRFFAERPEGSVSTLKIQRTQQEDSAVYLCASSHSDGVVYGYTFGSGTRLTVV.

The V call is TRBV7-2, the J call TRBJ2-5, with TRBD2 matching over 8 bases. The CDR3 totals 14 residues. V was pared by 5 bases and J by 5 bases, with 7 bases of the junction left unmatched. CDR1 is SGHTA and CDR2 is FQGNSA in the germline V gene. The CDR3 sequence: CASSQLLAAETQYF. The CDR3 DNA follows: TGTGCCAGCAGCCAATTACTAGCGGCGGAGACCCAGTACTTC.

This chain links TRBV11-3 with TRBJ1-2, with D possibly being TRBD1 (6 bases). The CDR3 runs 13 residues. The germline gives CDR1 SGHNT, CDR2 YENEEA. The germline V and J ends were trimmed by 4 bases and 3 bases, with 9 bases remaining between them. The CDR3 DNA is TGTGCCAGCAGCTCCACAGGGCACTATGGCTACACCTTC. Protein sequence: CASSSTGHYGYTF.

This chain links TRBV28 with TRBJ1-2; D gene ambiguous. The CDR3 loop spans 16 amino acids. Trimming took off 3 bases at V and 1 base at J, with 15 bases between the two ends. Germline CDR1 MDHEN, CDR2 SYDVKM. CDR3 sequence: CASSFYSSNSNYGYTF. The CDR3 nucleotides are TGTGCCAGCAGTTTTTACAGCAGCAATAGTAACTATGGCTACACCTTC.

This clone was detected only once. The V and J genes are TRBV5-6 and TRBJ2-3, with 8 bases matching TRBD2. The CDR3 runs 16 residues. Germline V gene sequence: CDR1 SGHDT, CDR2 YYEEEE. V dropped 4 bases and J dropped 3; count of bases not matched to a gene: 10. The CDR3 loop is CASSHFQRGWTDTQYF. CDR3 nucleotide sequence: TGTGCCAGCAGCCATTTCCAGCGGGGGTGGACAGATACGCAGTATTTT.